A selection of T cell receptor beta chains follows, all from one sample in a study of siplizumab effects on memory and regulatory T cells. Sequenced by immunoSEQ multiplex PCR; TCRdb stores in-frame clones only, minus some. The sample consists of about 82,000 clones, roughly 86% of them appearing once. The sample was Tregs sorted from blood. Receptors were obtained from a human donor in good health. The CDR3 runs from the conserved cysteine through the conserved F or W. D genes are given only for firm matches. Not every row has a clone size; where given, it reads once, few, many or a size class.

cdr3_length | j_call | d_call | clone_size | v_call | cdr3_nt | cdr3_aa
15 | TRBJ2-5 | NA | NA | TRBV7-3 | TGTGCCAGCAGCTTAGCGGGGATCGCCCCAGAGACCCAGTACTTC | CASSLAGIAPETQYF
18 | TRBJ2-5 | TRBD2 | NA | TRBV4-2 | TGTGCCAGCAGCCAAGATTTATCAGGCGGGGGGGTCTCAGGGACCCAGTACTTC | CASSQDLSGGGVSGTQYF
15 | TRBJ1-4 | NA | NA | TRBV11-2 | TGTGCCAGCAGCGCCCCCCCCGGGACGGGGGAAAAACTGTTTTTT | CASSAPPGTGEKLFF
14 | TRBJ1-4 | NA | NA | TRBV5-1 | TGCGCCAGCAGTCCTTATGCAACTAATGAAAAACTGTTTTTT | CASSPYATNEKLFF
14 | TRBJ2-3 | TRBD1 | NA | TRBV19 | TGTGCCAGTAGGGACAGGGCAGGAGCAGATACGCAGTATTTT | CASRDRAGADTQYF
14 | TRBJ1-4 | NA | NA | TRBV11-2 | TGTGCCAGCAGCTGGGACCGAACTAATGAAAAACTGTTTTTT | CASSWDRTNEKLFF
17 | TRBJ1-3 | NA | NA | TRBV10-3 | TGTGCCATCAGTGACCCTTCGACCGTCCTCTCTGGAAACACCATATATTTT | CAISDPSTVLSGNTIYF
12 | TRBJ1-2 | NA | NA | TRBV5-1 | TGCGCCAGCTCTGGGGGGTATGATGGCTACACCTTC | CASSGGYDGYTF
13 | TRBJ1-2 | NA | NA | TRBV9 | TGTGCCAGCAGCGTAGTGGCGGGCTATGGCTACACCTTC | CASSVVAGYGYTF
11 | TRBJ1-1 | NA | NA | TRBV28 | TGTGCCAGCAGTTTGAGCGCCAAAGCTTTCTTT | CASSLSAKAFF
15 | TRBJ2-1 | NA | NA | TRBV28 | TGTGCCAGCAGTTGGGTCGGCAGGGGTGGCAATGGGCAGTTCTTC | CASSWVGRGGNGQFF
13 | TRBJ2-3 | NA | NA | TRBV11-2 | TGTGCCAGCAGCTCCTTAGGGTCAGATACGCAGTATTTT | CASSSLGSDTQYF
15 | TRBJ2-7 | TRBD2 | NA | TRBV4-1 | TGCGCCAGCAGCCGGGGACTAGCGGGGGAAAACGAGCAGTACTTC | CASSRGLAGENEQYF
14 | TRBJ2-2 | NA | NA | TRBV9 | TGTGCCAGCAGTGCAGACATGAACACCGGGGAGCTGTTTTTT | CASSADMNTGELFF
14 | TRBJ2-7 | NA | NA | TRBV2 | TGTGCCAGCATTGAAACCCATACACGGGACAAGCAGTACTTC | CASIETHTRDKQYF
13 | TRBJ1-1 | TRBD1 | NA | TRBV5-1 | TGCGCCAGCAGCCTGGGGACAGGCACTGAAGCTTTCTTT | CASSLGTGTEAFF
17 | TRBJ2-1 | NA | NA | TRBV5-1 | TGCGCCAGCAGCGACAAACCCCTCAACACAGGGTCGGTTGAGCAGTTCTTC | CASSDKPLNTGSVEQFF
14 | TRBJ2-7 | TRBD1 | NA | TRBV2 | TGTGCCAGCAGCAGGGGGCTAGGCTCCTACGAGCAGTACTTC | CASSRGLGSYEQYF
18 | TRBJ1-4 | TRBD1 | NA | TRBV7-9 | TGTGCCAGCAGCTTAGGGACCCAATCCACAGGGGCCAGGGAAAAACTGTTTTTT | CASSLGTQSTGAREKLFF
11 | TRBJ1-1 | NA | NA | TRBV29-1 | TGCAGCGTTCTGGTGAACACTGAAGCTTTCTTT | CSVLVNTEAFF
15 | TRBJ2-1 | TRBD1 | NA | TRBV6-5 | TGTGCCAGCAGTTTCACCGGGACAGGGAACGGTGAGCAGTTCTTC | CASSFTGTGNGEQFF
13 | TRBJ2-7 | NA | NA | TRBV11-2 | TGTGCCAGCAGCTTAGCACCGGGTTACGAGCAGTACTTC | CASSLAPGYEQYF
16 | TRBJ1-2 | NA | NA | TRBV7-9 | TGTGCCAGCAGCCCCAAAGCCGCAGGGGCCAACTATGGCTACACCTTC | CASSPKAAGANYGYTF
11 | TRBJ2-1 | NA | NA | TRBV10-3 | TGTGCCATCGGAGAATACAATGAGCAGTTCTTC | CAIGEYNEQFF
11 | TRBJ2-3 | NA | NA | TRBV7-9 | TGTGCCAGCAGCTTACCAGATACGCAGTATTTT | CASSLPDTQYF
14 | TRBJ2-7 | NA | NA | TRBV19 | TGTGCCAGTAGTATAGGGGGAACCCCCTACGAGCAGTACTTC | CASSIGGTPYEQYF
14 | TRBJ2-2 | NA | NA | TRBV5-1 | TGCGCCAGCAGGGACATTGGGAGAACCGGGGAGCTGTTTTTT | CASRDIGRTGELFF
15 | TRBJ2-5 | NA | NA | TRBV6-5 | TGTGCCAGCAGTTACGGGGGGCGCACACAAGAGACCCAGTACTTC | CASSYGGRTQETQYF
15 | TRBJ1-1 | NA | NA | TRBV6-5 | TGTGCCAGCACCCGGGGGGGGGTCATGAACACTGAAGCTTTCTTT | CASTRGGVMNTEAFF
14 | TRBJ1-2 | NA | NA | TRBV7-2 | TGTGCCAGCAGCTTAGGGATGGGGGGCTATGGCTACACCTTC | CASSLGMGGYGYTF
15 | TRBJ2-7 | NA | NA | TRBV27 | TGTGCCAGCAGTCCCTGGGGTGAGGCCACCTACGAGCAGTACTTC | CASSPWGEATYEQYF
13 | TRBJ2-7 | NA | NA | TRBV29-1 | TGCAGCGTTGCGAGGGGAGTAGGGTACGAGCAGTACTTC | CSVARGVGYEQYF
16 | TRBJ1-2 | NA | NA | TRBV6-4 | TGTGCCAGCAGTGACTCGATTCAGGGGCTCCTCTATGGCTACACCTTC | CASSDSIQGLLYGYTF
15 | TRBJ1-1 | NA | NA | TRBV6-5 | TGTGCCAGCAGTTACCGCTGGGGGGGGCTCACTGAAGCTTTCTTT | CASSYRWGGLTEAFF
17 | TRBJ2-2 | TRBD2 | NA | TRBV12-5 | TGTGCTAGTGGTTTGGCCCTAGCGGGGGGCAACACCGGGGAGCTGTTTTTT | CASGLALAGGNTGELFF
13 | TRBJ2-2 | TRBD1 | NA | TRBV7-8 | TGTGCCAGCAGGAGACAGGGCATAAGGGAGCTGTTTTTT | CASRRQGIRELFF
14 | TRBJ1-1 | NA | NA | TRBV30 | TGTGCCTGGAGTGTACTAAGAGGGGCCCAGCGGGCTTTCTTT | CAWSVLRGAQRAFF
14 | TRBJ2-7 | TRBD1 | once | TRBV5-1 | TGCGCCAGCAGCCCGGGACAGGTTTCCTACGAGCAGTACTTC | CASSPGQVSYEQYF
15 | TRBJ2-2 | TRBD2 | NA | TRBV6-6 | TGTGCCAGCAGAAGAGCGGGGGTTAACACCGGGGAGCTGTTTTTT | CASRRAGVNTGELFF
18 | TRBJ2-5 | TRBD1 | NA | TRBV19 | TGTGCCAGTAGTATAAATGGACAGGGGTCCTGGTACCAAGAGACCCAGTACTTC | CASSINGQGSWYQETQYF
14 | TRBJ2-7 | NA | once | TRBV6-4 | TGTGCCAGCAGTTACTCGAAACTAGCCTCCGAGCAGTACTTC | CASSYSKLASEQYF
14 | TRBJ2-7 | NA | NA | TRBV30 | TGTGCCTGGACCAAATGGGGCAGCCCCTACGAGCAGTACTTC | CAWTKWGSPYEQYF
16 | TRBJ2-7 | TRBD2 | NA | TRBV5-1 | TGCGCCAGCAGCTTGGGACTAGCGGTCAGCTCCTACGAGCAGTACTTC | CASSLGLAVSSYEQYF
17 | TRBJ1-6 | NA | NA | TRBV7-9 | TGTGCCAGCAGCTTAGCGCGCTCAGGGGAGGATAATTCACCCCTCCACTTT | CASSLARSGEDNSPLHF
13 | TRBJ2-1 | TRBD1 | NA | TRBV15 | TGTGCCACCAGCAGAAACAGGGGGAATGAGCAGTTCTTC | CATSRNRGNEQFF
14 | TRBJ2-5 | NA | few | TRBV5-5 | TGTGCCAGCAGCTTAGGAGGCAACCAAGAGACCCAGTACTTC | CASSLGGNQETQYF
14 | TRBJ1-2 | TRBD1 | NA | TRBV4-3 | TGCGCCAGCAGCCAAGATTCGGCAGGGGGTGGCTACACCTTC | CASSQDSAGGGYTF
15 | TRBJ2-3 | TRBD2 | NA | TRBV7-6 | TGTGCCAGCAGCTATAGCGGGGGCAGCACAGATACGCAGTATTTT | CASSYSGGSTDTQYF
13 | TRBJ1-2 | TRBD1 | NA | TRBV11-2 | TGTGCCAGCAGCACCCGACAGGGGGGGGGCTACACCTTC | CASSTRQGGGYTF
12 | TRBJ1-5 | NA | NA | TRBV6-5 | TGTGCCAGCAGTTACCGGGGGGCCCCGTGGCATTTT | CASSYRGAPWHF
13 | TRBJ2-3 | NA | NA | TRBV30 | TGTGCCTGGGGCGGGACATTCACAGATACGCAGTATTTT | CAWGGTFTDTQYF
14 | TRBJ1-6 | TRBD1 | NA | TRBV18 | TGTGCCAGCTCACCTAGGGACAGAGGTTCACCCCTCCACTTT | CASSPRDRGSPLHF
12 | TRBJ1-5 | NA | NA | TRBV28 | TGTGCCAGCAGTTCCCTTGACGAGCCCCAGCATTTT | CASSSLDEPQHF
17 | TRBJ2-1 | TRBD1 | NA | TRBV7-2 | TGTGCCAGCAGCTGGGACGCCGGGACAGGGGGCGCCTATGAGCAGTTCTTC | CASSWDAGTGGAYEQFF